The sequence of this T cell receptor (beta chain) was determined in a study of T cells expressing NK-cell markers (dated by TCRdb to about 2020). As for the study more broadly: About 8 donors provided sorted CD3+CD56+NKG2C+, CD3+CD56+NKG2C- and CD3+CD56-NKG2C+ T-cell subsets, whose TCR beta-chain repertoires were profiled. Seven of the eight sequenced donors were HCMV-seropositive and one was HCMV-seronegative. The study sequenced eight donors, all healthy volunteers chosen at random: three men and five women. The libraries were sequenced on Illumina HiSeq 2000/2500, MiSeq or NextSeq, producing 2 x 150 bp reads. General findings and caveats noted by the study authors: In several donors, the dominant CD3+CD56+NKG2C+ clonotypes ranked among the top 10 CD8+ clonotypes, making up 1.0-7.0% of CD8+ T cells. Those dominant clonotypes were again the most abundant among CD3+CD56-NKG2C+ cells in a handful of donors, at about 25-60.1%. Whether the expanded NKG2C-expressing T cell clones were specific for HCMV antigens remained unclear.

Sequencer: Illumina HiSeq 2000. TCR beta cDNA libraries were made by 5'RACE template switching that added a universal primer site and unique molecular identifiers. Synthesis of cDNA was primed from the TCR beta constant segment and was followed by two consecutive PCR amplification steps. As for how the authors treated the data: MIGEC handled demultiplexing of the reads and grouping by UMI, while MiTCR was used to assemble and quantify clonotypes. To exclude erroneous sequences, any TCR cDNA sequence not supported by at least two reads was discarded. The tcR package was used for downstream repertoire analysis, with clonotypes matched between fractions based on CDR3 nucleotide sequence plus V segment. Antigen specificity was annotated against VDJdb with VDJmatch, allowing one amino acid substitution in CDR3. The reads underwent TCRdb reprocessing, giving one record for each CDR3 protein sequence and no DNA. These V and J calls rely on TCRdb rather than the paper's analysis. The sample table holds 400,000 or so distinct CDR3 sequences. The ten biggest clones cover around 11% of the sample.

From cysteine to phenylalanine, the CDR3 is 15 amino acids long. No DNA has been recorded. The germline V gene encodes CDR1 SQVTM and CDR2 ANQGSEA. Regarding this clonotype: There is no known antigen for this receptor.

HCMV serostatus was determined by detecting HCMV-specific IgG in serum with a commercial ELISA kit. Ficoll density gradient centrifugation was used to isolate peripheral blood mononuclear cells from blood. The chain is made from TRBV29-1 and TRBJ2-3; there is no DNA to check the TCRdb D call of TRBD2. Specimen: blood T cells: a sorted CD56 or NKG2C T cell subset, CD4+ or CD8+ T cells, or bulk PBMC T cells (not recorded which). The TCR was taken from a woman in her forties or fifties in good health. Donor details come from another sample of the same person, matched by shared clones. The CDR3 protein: CSVEQTSQNQDTQYF.